This T cell receptor (beta chain) came from a study of T cells in Graves' hyperthyroidism and ophthalmopathy (dated by TCRdb to the late 2010s). In the study overall: Peripheral blood samples were taken at initial diagnosis, before any treatment was given. After blood sampling, hyperthyroidism patients were treated with methimazole at a starting dose of 30 mg daily, and ophthalmopathy patients were treated with high-dose intravenous methylprednisolone. Prospective prediction of ophthalmopathy was tested in an independent validation cohort consisting of roughly 19 hyperthyroidism patients and 17 patients who later progressed to ophthalmopathy. For training and testing, the 100 patients in the discovery cohort were randomly divided in a 7:3 ratio. According to the paper, TCR Vbeta CDR3 sequencing was carried out on around 140 peripheral blood samples, which came from under 50 ophthalmopathy, around 75 hyperthyroidism and about 17 progressor patients. In roughly six Graves' hyperthyroidism patients, the study also compared T-cell repertoires from thyroid tissue with T-cell repertoires from blood. To identify distinguishing TCR V-J signatures, a discovery cohort of around 100 patients was used, comprising 40 to 45 with Graves' ophthalmopathy and 55 to 65 with stable Graves' hyperthyroidism. The investigation overall reported the following: Sample size was not statistically predetermined, and blinding of investigators to group allocation was not performed. Ophthalmopathy was separated from stable hyperthyroidism by a 13 V-J signature model, with roughly 88% sensitivity and just over 81% specificity obtained in cross-validation and 80%/75% obtained in testing. In validation, the model predicted progression to ophthalmopathy with approximately 71% sensitivity and 72% to 75% specificity, a median of around 6.6 months before onset. Most expanded thyroid clonotypes (frequency above 0.001) were also found in blood, which suggests that blood repertoires may mirror thyroid immune responses.

This clonotype was seen at least ten times. This receptor's antigen is unknown. Base quality data are lacking; no much larger clone is found one base away. Amplification of TCR beta CDR3 regions was carried out from RNA transcripts. The TCR CDR3 was subjected to a first round of RT-PCR using the HTBI primer set and the Qiagen OneStep RT-PCR kit. Libraries were constructed in a second round of multiplex PCR, after which size selection and purification were performed. Sequencing of the libraries was done on an Illumina HiSeq2000 using paired-end 100 bp reads. The authors processed their data as follows. SOAPnuke was used to process the raw data, throwing out any read that contained adapters or uncalled bases, had a mean Phred below 15, or lacked an exact constant-primer or identifier match. High-quality paired reads were merged using COPE v1.2.5, and each unique nucleotide sequence was defined as a clonotype. MiTCR v1.1 was used to align clonotypes to the IMGT TRBV, TRBD and TRBJ reference segments. Only V-J combinations with frequency above 0.0001, covering 99% to 99.2% of repertoires, were analysed. The TCS score was defined as F50 (clonal expansion) divided by E x V (chaos), with BLOSUM62-based TCRdist calculated between CDR3 peptides within each V-J. Welch's t-statistics and random forest reduced just over 500 V-J features to 10 to 15, which were used in a naive Bayes classifier (R e1071). The raw public data were reprocessed by TCRdb itself: fastp quality trimming at Q25, MiXCR clonotype calling, in-frame beta chains only. Every entry covers one CDR3 protein and lists the most common genes and DNA from its rows. The V and J calls were determined by TCRdb, not by the authors. The sample profile shows around 600,000 distinct CDR3 sequences; around 13% of them were found once. The top ten hold roughly an eighth of the sample.

Ophthalmopathy patients had moderately to severely active disease, Clinical Activity Score of at least 3, NOSPECS grade of at least 4, and duration under 3 months. Exclusion was applied to patients with uncontrolled infections, other autoimmune diseases, pregnancy or lactation. Diagnoses were established on the basis of clinical symptoms, serum thyroxine and TRAb, thyroid ultrasound, and orbital computed tomography. Ficoll-Paque density gradient centrifugation was used to isolate PBMCs from around 9.1 ml of fresh peripheral blood. Total RNA was extracted using Trizol reagent, and RNA quality was assessed on an Agilent 2100 Bioanalyzer. The germline V gene (reference sequence) yields SEHNR for CDR1 and FQNEAQ for CDR2. Spanning cysteine to phenylalanine, the CDR3 consists of 13 amino acids. The retained sequence is limited to the CDR3, 39 bases, with the frame set at the first base. V was cut back by 5 bases and J by 7 bases, leaving a gap of 15 bases between them.

The sample taken for sequencing was blood. The sequence was obtained from a woman aged 45-65 years with Graves' ophthalmopathy. The chain is encoded by TRBV7-9 joined to TRBJ2-7, and possibly TRBD2, on 5 matching bases. Here the CDR3 is given as CASSETAGGEQYF. The nucleotides are TGTGCCAGCAGCGAAACGGCTGGCGGGGAGCAGTACTTC. Supplemented by the reference TRBV7-9 and TRBJ2-7 proteins around the CDR3, the complete variable domain is DTGVSQNPRHKITKRGQNVTFRCDPISEHNRLYWYRQTLGQGPEFLTYFQNEAQLEKSRLLSDRFSAERPKGSFSTLEIQRTEQGDSAMYLCASSETAGGEQYFGPGTRLTVT.